The 31 T cell receptor beta chains given below trace back to one sample, sequenced in a study of identical twins. TCRdb called the 5' RACE reads again in MiXCR, with one record for every CDR3 protein. The sample includes over 500,000 distinct CDR3 sequences, approximately 22% of them seen just once. The data also belong to a second study, concerning T cells expressing NK-cell markers.

The sample consisted of CD4+ T cells sorted from blood. These receptor sequences come from a woman under 30 in good health.

This clonotype came up a few times. This chain joins TRBV20-1 and TRBJ1-4; D gene ambiguous. V gave up 8 bases and J gave up 4 bases, with 14 bases separating them. The V gene's germline CDR1 is DFQATT and CDR2 SNEGSKA (reference sequence). The CDR3 has 13 residues. The CDR3 nucleotides are TGCAGTCGCTATGGTCGGAATAATGAAAAACTGTTTTTT. This gives the protein CSRYGRNNEKLFF.

This clonotype was counted between two and nine times. The V gene is TRBV3-1, the J gene TRBJ1-1, with a weak D call TRBD1 (5 bases). CDR1 is LGHDT and CDR2 is YNNKEL in the germline V gene (reference sequence). The CDR3 is 12 amino acids. V shed 0 bases and J shed 10 bases, with 9 bases lying between them. The CDR3 loop is CASSQEGRAAFF. The CDR3 nucleotides read TGTGCCAGCAGCCAAGAAGGCAGGGCAGCTTTCTTT.

The chain links TRBV14 to TRBJ1-1; no clear D gene. The CDR3 consists of 13 residues. Trimming took 8 bases from V and 4 from J, leaving 14 bases between them. Germline V lookup: CDR1 SGHDN, CDR2 FVKESK. The CDR3 reads CASGPISGTEAFF. CDR3 bases: TGTGCCAGCGGTCCTATTTCTGGCACTGAAGCTTTCTTT.

This chain connects TRBV7-2 to TRBJ1-1; tentative D call: TRBD1 (6 bases). Trimming left V 8 bases short and J 4 bases short, with 17 bases between. This CDR3 region has 14 residues. Germline-derived CDR1 and CDR2 are SGHTA and FQGNSA. CDR3 bases: TGTGCCAGCGGAGGGGACATCTTTGGCACTGAAGCTTTCTTT. This encodes CASGGDIFGTEAFF. The whole variable domain, filled in from reference TRBV7-2 and TRBJ1-1, reads GAGVSQSPSNKVTEKGKDVELRCDPISGHTALYWYRQSLGQGLEFLIYFQGNSAPDKSGLPSDRFSAERTGGSVSTLTIQRTQQEDSAVYLCASGGDIFGTEAFFGQGTRLTVV.

This clonotype came up a few times. J is TRBJ2-7 and V is TRBV6-5, with TRBD2 as a possible D gene (5 bases). Germline loops: CDR1 MNHEY, CDR2 SVGAGI. The V end lost 7 bases, the J end lost 2 bases, and 9 bases lay between the germline ends. The CDR3 covers 12 residues. The CDR3 protein is CASILAPYEQYF. CDR3 DNA sequence: TGTGCCAGCATTTTAGCGCCCTACGAGCAGTACTTC.

V usage is TRBV5-1 and J usage is TRBJ2-7; unclear D gene. The germline CDR1 and CDR2 sequences are SGHRS and YFSETQ. The CDR3 spans 16 residues. The V end was cut by 4 bases, the J end by 0 bases, with 17 bases between. Here the CDR3 DNA reads TGCGCCAGCAGCGCGAATCGGGTGGGAAGCTCCTACGAGCAGTACTTC. Residues: CASSANRVGSSYEQYF. Together with reference TRBV5-1 and TRBJ2-7, the CDR3 gives the full variable domain: KAGVTQTPRYLIKTRGQQVTLSCSPISGHRSVSWYQQTPGQGLQFLFEYFSETQRNKGNFPGRFSGRQFSNSRSEMNVSTLELGDSALYLCASSANRVGSSYEQYFGPGTRLTVT.

This rearrangement joins TRBV7-6 to TRBJ2-7; D perhaps matches TRBD2 (7 bases). CDR3 length equals 13 residues. Germline CDR1 is SGHVS and CDR2 is FNYEAQ. V was clipped by 3 bases and J by 6 bases, with 12 bases between them. The CDR3 nucleotides are TGTGCCAGCAGCTTGCGGGGGCCCAGCGAGCAGTACTTC. Protein: CASSLRGPSEQYF.

The chain recombines TRBV20-1 with TRBJ2-1, with no clear D. CDR1 is DFQATT, CDR2 SNEGSKA, per germline (reference sequence). The CDR3 loop spans 11 amino acids. V lost 6 bases and J 15 bases, leaving 18 bases between the germline ends. The CDR3 loop reads CSAPTASVWFF. CDR3 nucleotides: TGCAGTGCCCCGACCGCGTCCGTTTGGTTCTTC.

This clonotype was observed at least ten times. V and J are TRBV29-1 and TRBJ2-7, with D perhaps matching TRBD2 (6 bases). V was clipped by 4 bases and J by 2 bases, with 12 bases between them. Per the germline V gene, CDR1 is SQVTM and CDR2 is ANQGSEA. This CDR3 comprises 13 residues. In nucleotides, the CDR3 is TGCAGCGTTGCGTCGGGGGAAGCCTACGAGCAGTACTTC. This sequence encodes CSVASGEAYEQYF.

This clonotype appeared a few times. J is TRBJ2-7 and V is TRBV20-1; 7 bases line up with TRBD1. The germline V gene encodes CDR1 DFQATT and CDR2 SNEGSKA (reference sequence). The CDR3 has 13 residues. V lost 6 bases and J lost 2; bases outside the gene matches: 7. The CDR3 bases are TGCAGTGCCAACCTGGGACAGCCCTACGAGCAGTACTTC. Its translation is CSANLGQPYEQYF.

The sample holds a few counts of this clonotype. Here the CDR3 DNA reads TGCAGCGTTGTATCGCAGGGGGAGACCCAGTACTTC. It is translated as CSVVSQGETQYF. This chain connects TRBV29-1 to TRBJ2-5, with D perhaps matching TRBD1 (6 bases). The CDR3 runs 12 residues. The V gene's germline CDR1 is SQVTM and CDR2 ANQGSEA. V lost 4 bases, J lost 5 bases, and 11 bases lay in between. The full variable domain, rest sourced from reference TRBV29-1 and TRBJ2-5, is SAVISQKPSRDICQRGTSLTIQCQVDSQVTMMFWYRQQPGQSLTLIATANQGSEATYESGFVIDKFPISRPNLTFSTLTVSNMSPEDSSIYLCSVVSQGETQYFGPGTRLLVL.

This clonotype has a handful of counts. This chain uses TRBV20-1 with TRBJ2-2; D might be TRBD1 or TRBD2, each matching 5 bases. The germline gives CDR1 DFQATT, CDR2 SNEGSKA (reference sequence). There are 16 residues in the CDR3. Between the trimmed V and J ends, which lost 0 bases and 4 bases, there was a span of 15 bases. CDR3 amino acids: CSARDRSWGSTGELFF. In nucleotides, the CDR3 is TGCAGTGCTAGAGATCGTTCTTGGGGGAGCACCGGGGAGCTGTTTTTT.

This clonotype was seen ten or more times. The J gene is TRBJ2-7, the V gene TRBV20-1, with 9 nucleotides matching TRBD1. CDR1 is DFQATT, CDR2 SNEGSKA, per germline (reference sequence). CDR3 length: 14 residues. V dropped 4 bases and J dropped 0; count of bases not matched to a gene: 4. In DNA, the CDR3 is TGCAGTGCTACCGGGACAGGGAGCTCCTACGAGCAGTACTTC. It specifies CSATGTGSSYEQYF.

This clonotype turned up a few times. The chain carries TRBV6-1 and TRBJ2-5, with D maybe TRBD2 (5 bases). V was trimmed by 5 bases and J by 5 bases, leaving 18 bases between them. Germline V gene sequence: CDR1 MNHNS, CDR2 SASEGT. The CDR3 is made up of 15 amino acids. CDR3 region: CASSKNRDLGETQYF. The CDR3 coding sequence is TGTGCCAGCAGTAAAAACCGGGATCTCGGGGAGACCCAGTACTTC.

The chain joins TRBV19 to TRBJ1-2, with TRBD1 as a possible D gene (5 bases). The CDR3 consists of 14 residues. The ends were cut back, 5 bases at V and 7 bases at J, with 17 bases in the middle. The germline CDR1 and CDR2 sequences are LNHDA and SQIVND (reference sequence). CDR3 sequence (DNA): TGTGCCAGTAGTGAATGGCGGGACTTCGGTGGCTACACCTTC. This encodes CASSEWRDFGGYTF.

This clonotype was counted a few times. V gene TRBV6-5 combines with J gene TRBJ1-5; 7 bases match TRBD1. V shed 4 bases and J 4 bases; nucleotides not matched to a gene: 4. The CDR3 has 14 amino acids. Germline assignment: CDR1 MNHEY and CDR2 SVGAGI. CDR3 amino acids: CASSSTGRNQPQHF. The CDR3 DNA is TGTGCCAGCAGTTCGACAGGGAGGAATCAGCCCCAGCATTTT.

V gene TRBV7-8 combines with J gene TRBJ2-5, with D perhaps TRBD1 (7 bases). CDR3 length: 14 amino acids. Looked up from germline, CDR1 is SGHVS and CDR2 is FQNEAQ. Deletions cut 5 bases from V and 6 bases from J, with 16 bases between. CDR3 residues: CASSIRQGGKTQYF. In nucleotides, the CDR3 is TGTGCCAGCAGCATCAGACAGGGAGGAAAGACCCAGTACTTC.

The chain has TRBV19 and TRBJ2-5; 11 positions match TRBD2. The V gene end was trimmed by 4 bases and the J gene end by 3 bases; junction bases not matched to a gene: 7. The CDR3 covers 16 residues. Germline CDR1 reads LNHDA; CDR2 reads SQIVND (reference sequence). The CDR3 reads CASSRLAGRFEETQYF. CDR3 nucleotides: TGTGCCAGTAGTAGACTAGCGGGAAGGTTTGAAGAGACCCAGTACTTC.

The CDR3 DNA is TGTGCCAGCAGTCTCGGGCGGGGGGATTACACAGATACGCAGTATTTT. Encoded protein: CASSLGRGDYTDTQYF. The chain recombines TRBV27 with TRBJ2-3; TRBD2 matches 8 bases. The CDR3 is made up of 16 amino acids. Germline assignment: CDR1 MNHEY and CDR2 SMNVEV (reference sequence). Germline trimming cut 5 bases from V and 2 bases from J; bases unmatched to any gene: 9.

The table lists this clonotype with a few counts. The chain links TRBV7-9 to TRBJ2-5; 7 nucleotides align to TRBD2. The CDR3 spans 15 residues. The junction had 5 bases not matched to a gene; V was cut back by 0 bases and J by 4 bases. The germline V gene has CDR1 SEHNR and CDR2 FQNEAQ (reference sequence). The DNA for the CDR3 is TGTGCCAGCAGCTTAGCTCTAGCGGAACGAGAGACCCAGTACTTC. This codes for CASSLALAERETQYF.

The rearrangement links TRBV20-1 to TRBJ2-7; TRBD1 matches 10 bases. The germline CDR1 and CDR2 sequences are DFQATT and SNEGSKA (reference sequence). The CDR3 contains 14 residues. V trimming: 2 bases; J trimming: 2 bases; junction bases outside the gene matches: 3. The CDR3 loop is CSARLGTGAYEQYF. The CDR3 region has the DNA TGCAGTGCTAGACTGGGGACAGGGGCCTACGAGCAGTACTTC.

The CDR3 reads CATSRPGLAGYEQYF. The CDR3 region has the DNA TGTGCCACCAGCAGGCCGGGACTAGCGGGATACGAGCAGTACTTC. The chain has TRBV15 and TRBJ2-7; 13 bases line up with TRBD2. Per germline, CDR1 LNHNV and CDR2 YYDKDF (reference sequence). The CDR3 length is 15 residues. Trimming took 3 bases from V and 4 from J; bases not matched to a gene: 3.

This clonotype was observed a few times. The chain employs TRBV7-8 and TRBJ2-5, with TRBD2 matching over 7 bases. This CDR3 is built from 14 residues. In germline, CDR1 is SGHVS, CDR2 FQNEAQ. Trimming took 5 bases from V and 5 from J; bases not matched to a gene: 8. The CDR3 DNA reads TGTGCCAGCAGCGTACGACGGGGGGTGGAGACCCAGTACTTC. Amino acid sequence: CASSVRRGVETQYF.

The rearrangement uses TRBV7-9 and TRBJ1-1, with 7 bases that match TRBD1. Germline V gene data show CDR1 as SEHNR and CDR2 as FQNEAQ (reference sequence). The trim removed 1 base at V and 10 bases at J, leaving 9 bases unmatched. The CDR3 consists of 14 residues. The chain's CDR3 is CASSLGQGTGRAFF. The CDR3 DNA reads as TGTGCCAGCAGCTTAGGACAGGGAACGGGTCGAGCTTTCTTT. The whole variable domain, filled in from reference TRBV7-9 and TRBJ1-1, reads DTGVSQNPRHKITKRGQNVTFRCDPISEHNRLYWYRQTLGQGPEFLTYFQNEAQLEKSRLLSDRFSAERPKGSFSTLEIQRTEQGDSAMYLCASSLGQGTGRAFFGQGTRLTVV.

This clonotype has just one count. The chain links TRBV9 to TRBJ2-7, with a possible D match to TRBD2 (5 bases). The CDR3 consists of 13 residues. Between the trimmed V and J ends, which lost 5 bases and 12 bases, there was a span of 21 bases. The V gene's germline CDR1 is SGDLS and CDR2 YYNGEE. As DNA, the CDR3 is TGTGCCAGCAGGGACTTCGGGTCCAGCAAATTGTACTTC. This encodes CASRDFGSSKLYF.

The gene calls are TRBV20-1 and TRBJ2-7; 9 nucleotides agree with TRBD1. This CDR3 comprises 13 residues. Germline V CDR1 and CDR2: DFQATT, SNEGSKA (reference sequence). Germline trimming cut 6 bases from V and 6 bases from J; bases unmatched to any gene: 9. The CDR3 here is CSARRDRDSEQYF. The CDR3, as DNA: TGCAGTGCACGGAGGGACAGGGATTCCGAGCAGTACTTC.

This clonotype was counted many times. The V and J genes are TRBV11-3 and TRBJ2-2, with D unclear. The CDR3 contains 14 residues. V dropped 5 bases and J dropped 1 base, with 8 bases sitting between them. The germline V gene has CDR1 SGHNT and CDR2 YENEEA. CDR3 loop: CASSPSLNTGELFF. The CDR3 nucleotides read TGTGCCAGCAGCCCCTCCCTGAACACCGGGGAGCTGTTTTTT. Full variable domain (missing parts from reference TRBV11-3 and TRBJ2-2): EAGVVQSPRYKIIEKKQPVAFWCNPISGHNTLYWYLQNLGQGPELLIRYENEEAVDDSQLPKDRFSAERLKGVDSTLKIQPAELGDSAVYLCASSPSLNTGELFFGEGSRLTVL.

This clonotype appeared many times. The chain uses TRBV18 and TRBJ1-1; TRBD1 aligns across 8 bases. From germline, CDR1 is KGHSH and CDR2 LQKENI. This CDR3 has 14 residues. V was pared by 4 bases and J by 2 bases, with 3 bases of the junction left unmatched. The CDR3 is CASSRQGINTEAFF. Written as DNA, the CDR3 is TGTGCCAGCTCACGACAGGGGATAAACACTGAAGCTTTCTTT.

The CDR3 is CASARAGGPYTQYF. CDR3 coding DNA: TGTGCCAGCGCCCGGGCGGGGGGCCCGTATACGCAGTATTTT. The chain employs TRBV7-8 and TRBJ2-3, with TRBD2 identical over 8 bases. The CDR3 spans 14 residues. The germline CDR1 and CDR2 sequences are SGHVS and FQNEAQ. V was pared by 8 bases and J by 7 bases, with 11 bases of the junction left unmatched.

The chain carries TRBV20-1 and TRBJ2-3, with unresolved D. Trimming stripped 4 bases from V and 4 bases from J, with 18 bases between. The germline V gene has CDR1 DFQATT and CDR2 SNEGSKA (reference sequence). The CDR3 length is 15 residues. CDR3 residues: CSATDPVSASDTQYF. The CDR3 nucleotides read TGCAGTGCTACTGATCCAGTTTCGGCCTCAGATACGCAGTATTTT.

This chain joins TRBV6-2 or TRBV6-3 and TRBJ2-1; D is unresolved. This CDR3 has 13 amino acids. Between the trimmed V and J ends, which lost 9 bases and 2 bases, there was a span of 11 bases. Germline CDR1 is MNHEY and CDR2 is SVGEGT. CDR3 residues: CASSNGPYNEQFF. The DNA of the CDR3 is TGTGCCAGTTCGAACGGGCCCTACAATGAGCAGTTCTTC.